Listed here are 12 T cell receptor beta chains from one sample, sequenced in a study of OX40 agonist ivuxolimab in advanced cancers. Sequencing used immunoSEQ multiplex PCR; TCRdb keeps in-frame clones, though not all of them. The table records 150,000 to 190,000 clones, under 95% of them present only once. The sample was CD4+ or CD8+ T cells sorted from blood, taken in a trial of the OX40 agonist ivuxolimab. These receptor sequences come from an adult with an advanced solid tumor such as melanoma, head and neck, liver or kidney cancer.

This chain uses TRBV5-4 with TRBJ2-5, with 11 positions matching TRBD2. CDR1 and CDR2 (germline): SGHNT, YYREEE (reference sequence). Trimming at V came to 1 base and at J to 4 bases, leaving 3 bases not matched to a gene. CDR3 length: 15 residues. This CDR3 is CASSLSLAGAETQYF. The CDR3 DNA reads TGTGCCAGCAGCTTGTCACTAGCGGGAGCAGAGACCCAGTACTTC.

J is TRBJ1-3 and V is TRBV12-5; D gene unclear. V dropped 0 bases and J dropped 4 bases, with 16 bases sitting between them. Germline-derived CDR1 and CDR2 are LGHNT and FRNRAP. The CDR3 length is 17 residues. The CDR3 DNA is TGTGCTAGTGGTTTGGTACGAGGCAACCCGGAGGGAAACACCATATATTTT. This gives the protein CASGLVRGNPEGNTIYF.

The chain carries TRBV6-5 and TRBJ1-3; no clear D. Germline CDR1 is MNHEY and CDR2 is SVGAGI. With 0 bases removed from V and 8 bases from J, the gap between germline ends came to 11 bases. The CDR3 runs 14 residues. CDR3: CASSYSMNGDTIYF. The CDR3 DNA sequence: TGTGCCAGCAGTTACTCGATGAATGGGGACACCATATATTTT.

About this clone: Within the sample, other DNA sequences also encode this same CDR3. V usage is TRBV6-5 and J usage is TRBJ2-7; possibly TRBD1 or TRBD2 for D (6 bases each). The CDR3 loop spans 14 amino acids. V shed 0 bases and J shed 4 bases, with 10 bases lying between them. From germline, CDR1 is MNHEY and CDR2 SVGAGI. CDR3 amino acids: CASSYSGGLYEQYF. CDR3 DNA: TGTGCCAGCAGTTACTCAGGGGGGCTATACGAGCAGTACTTC.

V gene TRBV6-5 combines with J gene TRBJ2-7; no reliable D call. The V and J ends lost 6 bases and 3 bases respectively, with 12 bases between them. Germline CDR1 is MNHEY and CDR2 is SVGAGI. The CDR3 consists of 13 residues. The CDR3, as DNA: TGTGCCAGCAGCAAAGGCATGGACTACGAGCAGTACTTC. It is translated as CASSKGMDYEQYF.

This sequence joins TRBV5-8 and TRBJ2-3; perhaps D is TRBD1 or TRBD2 (5 bases each). Germline V CDR1 and CDR2: SGHTS, YDEGEE. With 4 bases removed from V and 2 bases from J, the gap between germline ends came to 20 bases. CDR3 length equals 17 residues. CDR3 loop: CASSAGALFQVTDTQYF. Written as DNA, the CDR3 is TGTGCCAGCAGCGCCGGGGCACTCTTCCAGGTCACAGATACGCAGTATTTT.

The CDR3 region is CASSPPLASGGETQYF. As DNA, the CDR3 is TGCGCCAGCAGTCCCCCGTTGGCTAGCGGAGGAGAGACCCAGTACTTC. The chain has TRBV5-1 and TRBJ2-5, with 7 bases fitting TRBD2. The CDR3 loop spans 16 amino acids. Germline V gene data show CDR1 as SGHRS and CDR2 as YFSETQ. Trimming removed 5 bases from V and 4 bases from J; junction bases left unmatched: 14.

V gene TRBV5-1 combines with J gene TRBJ1-2; D not certain. With 2 bases removed from V and 4 bases from J, the gap between germline ends came to 18 bases. There are 16 residues in the CDR3. CDR1 and CDR2 (germline): SGHRS, YFSETQ. CDR3 loop: CASSFSGRRSGYGYTF. DNA of the CDR3: TGCGCCAGCAGCTTTTCCGGCCGGCGGAGCGGCTATGGCTACACCTTC.

The chain links TRBV12-5 to TRBJ2-1, with D hard to call. With 2 bases removed from V and 4 bases from J, the gap between germline ends came to 30 bases. The CDR3 is 21 amino acids. From germline, CDR1 is LGHNT and CDR2 FRNRAP. DNA for the CDR3: TGTGCTAGTGGTTTGACAGCCGCTACGGACGGACCGCGTGCGGTGTACAATGAGCAGTTCTTC. Amino acid sequence: CASGLTAATDGPRAVYNEQFF.

This chain links TRBV10-3 with TRBJ1-1; 10 nucleotides match TRBD1. In germline, CDR1 is ENHRY, CDR2 SYGVKD. J gave up 4 bases and V 11 bases, and 7 bases lay outside the gene matches. The CDR3 length is 13 residues. CDR3 bases: TGTGCCGCCAGGACAGGGGGGTTCACTGAAGCTTTCTTT. Its protein product is CAARTGGFTEAFF.

This chain joins TRBV6-1 and TRBJ1-1; TRBD1 matches 10 bases. The CDR3 length is 15 residues. Germline V gene lookup returns CDR1 MNHNS and CDR2 SASEGT. With 6 bases clipped from V and 3 bases from J, the junction kept 7 bases outside the gene matches. This CDR3 reads CASSRRTGGDTEAFF. Written as DNA, the CDR3 is TGTGCCAGCAGCCGCCGGACAGGGGGTGACACTGAAGCTTTCTTT.

The V call is TRBV11-2, the J call TRBJ2-3; D is possibly TRBD2 (5 bases). The CDR3 is 12 amino acids. V was trimmed by 1 base and J by 11 bases, leaving 10 bases between them. The germline V gene encodes CDR1 SGHAT and CDR2 FQNNGV. The CDR3 is CASSLGLALQYF. In DNA form, the CDR3 reads TGTGCCAGCAGCTTAGGGCTAGCCCTGCAGTATTTT.